The 7 T cell receptor beta chains given below trace back to one sample, sequenced in a study of T cell repertoires in cytomegalovirus infection. These receptors have no known antigen. TCRdb processed the reads anew with MiXCR; each CDR3 protein has one entry. The profile shows hundreds of thousands of distinct CDR3 sequences, around 35% of them singletons. Sample: cultured PBMCs, taken from culture after CMV antigen stimulation. These receptors were obtained from a human donor in good health (CMV status not recorded). Some clones in this sample may be carry-over from other donors' samples.

The chain recombines TRBV7-9 with TRBJ2-1, with D maybe TRBD2 (6 bases). CDR3 size: 14 residues. V gave up 5 bases and J gave up 6 bases, with 14 bases separating them. Germline CDR1 and CDR2: SEHNR and FQNEAQ (reference sequence). The DNA of the CDR3 is TGTGCCAGCAGCGCGAGGACTACCCCCAATGAGCAGTTCTTC. Residues: CASSARTTPNEQFF.

This clonotype was seen a handful of times. This rearrangement joins TRBV9 to TRBJ2-1, with 8 bases fitting TRBD2. V shed 0 bases, J shed 4 bases, and the junction held 6 bases outside the gene matches. This CDR3 has 16 residues. Looked up from germline, CDR1 is SGDLS and CDR2 is YYNGEE. CDR3 sequence: CASSVGASGLYNEQFF. For the CDR3, the DNA is TGTGCCAGCAGCGTAGGAGCTAGCGGGCTTTACAATGAGCAGTTCTTC.

The rearrangement joins TRBV20-1 to TRBJ1-6; no definite D call. The CDR3 length is 12 residues. V was trimmed by 5 bases and J by 6 bases, leaving 8 bases between them. Germline CDR1 DFQATT, CDR2 SNEGSKA (reference sequence). The chain's CDR3 is CSARRTNSPLHF. In DNA, the CDR3 is TGCAGTGCTCGGCGGACTAATTCACCCCTCCACTTT.

The chain carries TRBV27 and TRBJ1-4; no clear D. CDR3 size: 14 residues. Between the trimmed V and J ends, which lost 8 bases and 5 bases, there was a span of 15 bases. Germline CDR1 MNHEY, CDR2 SMNVEV (reference sequence). CDR3: CASRVAQRNEKLFF. The CDR3, as DNA: TGTGCCAGCCGCGTCGCGCAGAGGAATGAAAAACTGTTTTTT.

The sample holds many counts of this clonotype. The V call is TRBV7-2, the J call TRBJ2-7; D remains ambiguous. Trimming removed 4 bases from V and 3 bases from J, with 4 bases in between. The CDR3 spans 11 residues. Per germline, CDR1 SGHTA and CDR2 FQGNSA. CDR3 sequence reads: CASSSNYEQYF. The CDR3 DNA is TGTGCCAGCAGCTCAAACTACGAGCAGTACTTC.

The V and J genes are TRBV19 and TRBJ2-5; possible D gene TRBD2, 6 bases. The V end lost 4 bases, the J end lost 0 bases, and 15 bases lay between the germline ends. There are 16 residues in the CDR3. Germline values: CDR1 LNHDA, CDR2 SQIVND (reference sequence). The CDR3: CASSTSGTVYQETQYF. DNA for the CDR3: TGTGCCAGTAGTACCTCCGGGACTGTCTACCAAGAGACCCAGTACTTC. Combining the CDR3 with reference TRBV19 and TRBJ2-5 gives the whole variable domain DGGITQSPKYLFRKEGQNVTLSCEQNLNHDAMYWYRQDPGQGLRLIYYSQIVNDFQKGDIAEGYSVSREKKESFPLTVTSAQKNPTAFYLCASSTSGTVYQETQYFGPGTRLLVL.

This clonotype was picked up one time. This sequence joins TRBV4-1 and TRBJ2-1; TRBD2 matches 8 bases. Unmatched junction bases numbered 7, after V lost 2 bases and J lost 4 bases. The CDR3 runs to 16 residues. CDR1 is MGHRA, CDR2 YSYEKL, per germline. In DNA, the CDR3 is TGCGCCAGCAGCCAATCTCTCGGGGGGGGGTACAATGAGCAGTTCTTC. Its translation: CASSQSLGGGYNEQFF.